The T cell receptor beta chain under discussion was sequenced for a study of cytotoxic CD8 clonotypes in ibrutinib-treated CLL. Study-level background: Sequenced samples delivered averages of around 250,000 productive templates and about 90,000 productive rearrangements.

Study results and limitations: Sampling times, which were not matched between the groups, differed between sustained-remission patients and progressing patients.

Repertoires were generated with immunoSEQ multiplex PCR, while TCRdb's copy carries only in-frame clones and drops some. This repertoire shows about 24,000 clones, 70% to 75% found once; its top ten account for 40% to 50%. Comment on this clone: Its antigen is not identified.

Sequenced material: PBMCs, taken after 12 months of ibrutinib treatment. The sequence derives from a human donor with chronic lymphocytic leukemia.

In DNA form, the CDR3 reads TGTGCCAGCAGTTCCGGGCCAAGCGGTGAGCAGTTCTTC. Its translation is CASSSGPSGEQFF. This sequence joins TRBV7-3 and TRBJ2-1, with D possibly matching TRBD2 (5 bases). The CDR3 totals 13 residues. Deletions cut 6 bases from V and 9 bases from J, with 15 bases between. Germline V CDR1 and CDR2: SGHTA, FQGTGA.